Each of the 20 T cell receptor beta chains below was sequenced from the same sample in a study of blood T cell repertoires in COVID-19. The protocol was immunoSEQ multiplex PCR, while the TCRdb copy is restricted to in-frame clones and leaves out a portion. The sample shows fewer than 300,000 clones, 80% to 85% of them seen only once. Sequencing used peripheral blood. The receptors shown here come from a woman aged 55-70 years with active or convalescent COVID-19.

The gene calls are TRBV3-1 (or the pseudogene TRBV3-2) and TRBJ1-5, with TRBD1 identical over 9 bases. V lost 4 bases and J lost 4; bases outside the gene matches: 20. This CDR3 region has 20 residues. Germline V CDR1 and CDR2: LGHDT, YNNKEL (reference sequence). CDR3 sequence: CASSLTRTGVGGISNQPQHF. In DNA form, the CDR3 reads TGTGCCAGCAGCCTCACCCGGACAGGGGTTGGGGGGATTTCGAATCAGCCCCAGCATTTT.

The J gene is TRBJ1-2, the V gene TRBV13, with 7 bases aligning to TRBD1. Germline CDR1 reads PRHDT; CDR2 reads FYEKMQ (reference sequence). The CDR3 spans 14 residues. V lost 5 bases and J lost 1; bases outside the gene matches: 4. For the CDR3, the DNA is TGTGCCAGCAGCCCAACAGGGGTTAACTATGGCTACACCTTC. Amino acid sequence: CASSPTGVNYGYTF.

The CDR3, as DNA: TGTGCCTGGAGGCACAGCTGGGCAGGGATAAATTCACCCCTCCACTTT. It yields the protein CAWRHSWAGINSPLHF. The chain carries TRBV30 and TRBJ1-6; tentative D call: TRBD1 (5 bases). V was trimmed by 3 bases and J by 7 bases, leaving 19 bases between them. There are 16 residues in the CDR3. Looked up from germline, CDR1 is GTSNPN and CDR2 is SVGIG (reference sequence).

The chain uses TRBV6-1 and TRBJ1-2; no clear D. Between the trimmed V and J ends, which lost 1 base and 4 bases, there was a span of 7 bases. Germline V gives CDR1 MNHNS, CDR2 SASEGT. The CDR3 runs to 13 residues. The CDR3: CASSEGPVYGYTF. CDR3 DNA sequence: TGTGCCAGCAGTGAAGGTCCGGTCTATGGCTACACCTTC.

J is TRBJ2-1 and V is TRBV4-3; 7 bases fit TRBD1. J was trimmed by 2 bases and V by 6 bases; bases with no gene match: 13. CDR1 LGHNA and CDR2 YSLEER come from the germline V gene. CDR3 length equals 17 residues. The DNA of the CDR3 is TGCGCCAGCAGTATATTTTTGACAGGGCAAGCCTACAATGAGCAGTTCTTC. Its protein is CASSIFLTGQAYNEQFF.

The chain is built from TRBV9 and TRBJ2-7; 9 bases match TRBD2. This CDR3 is built from 16 residues. J was trimmed by 3 bases and V by 3 bases; bases with no gene match: 10. Germline values: CDR1 SGDLS, CDR2 YYNGEE. For the CDR3, the DNA is TGTGCCAGCAGCGCCCGCAGAGATAGCGGGGGCTACGAGCAGTACTTC. Residues: CASSARRDSGGYEQYF.

The rearrangement links TRBV25-1 to TRBJ2-1; D perhaps matches TRBD1 (5 bases). The CDR3 runs 14 residues. The V gene lost 3 bases and the J gene lost 6 bases, with 12 bases spanning the gap. Germline V gene sequence: CDR1 MGHDK, CDR2 SYGVNS. DNA of the CDR3: TGTGCCAGCAGTGAGGACACCTTTTCCAATGAGCAGTTCTTC. As protein: CASSEDTFSNEQFF.

This chain connects TRBV5-1 to TRBJ1-2; 10 bases are a match to TRBD1. In germline, CDR1 is SGHRS, CDR2 YFSETQ. The J segment lost 6 bases and the V segment lost 0 bases, leaving 8 bases of the junction unmatched. The CDR3 runs to 16 residues. CDR3 residues: CASSLDLGGQGNGYTF. The DNA for the CDR3 is TGCGCCAGCAGCTTGGATTTAGGGGGACAGGGGAATGGCTACACCTTC.

The CDR3 coding sequence is TGTGCCTGGAGTGGACAGGGGGATAATTCACCCCTCCACTTT. Protein product: CAWSGQGDNSPLHF. The chain links TRBV30 to TRBJ1-6; 9 nucleotides agree with TRBD1. Germline V CDR1 and CDR2: GTSNPN, SVGIG (reference sequence). J gave up 5 bases and V 1 base, and 0 bases lay outside the gene matches. The CDR3 extends over 14 amino acids.

The chain combines TRBV5-4 with TRBJ1-2; D is perhaps TRBD1 (5 bases). The CDR3 extends over 14 amino acids. Trimming took off 0 bases at V and 7 bases at J, with 13 bases between the two ends. Germline V lookup: CDR1 SGHNT, CDR2 YYREEE (reference sequence). The CDR3 protein is CASSLERQSVGYTF. As DNA, the CDR3 is TGTGCCAGCAGCTTGGAGCGACAGTCGGTTGGCTACACCTTC.

The chain employs TRBV9 and TRBJ2-3; 7 nucleotides agree with TRBD2. V lost 0 bases, J lost 4 bases, and 5 bases stayed unmatched. Germline CDR1 SGDLS, CDR2 YYNGEE. The CDR3 has 15 amino acids. The CDR3 here is CASSVGAGVSDTQYF. As DNA, the CDR3 is TGTGCCAGCAGCGTAGGTGCGGGGGTTTCAGATACGCAGTATTTT. Based on the CDR3 plus reference TRBV9 and TRBJ2-3, the full variable domain is DSGVTQTPKHLITATGQRVTLRCSPRSGDLSVYWYQQSLDQGLQFLIQYYNGEERAKGNILERFSAQQFPDLHSELNLSSLELGDSALYFCASSVGAGVSDTQYFGPGTRLTVL.

The chain links TRBV7-9 to TRBJ2-1, with 9 bases lining up with TRBD2. The V and J ends lost 3 bases and 8 bases, in that order; junction bases with no gene match: 11. The CDR3 sequence is 16 residues long. Germline lookup yields CDR1 SEHNR and CDR2 FQNEAQ (reference sequence). The CDR3 loop is CASSFSAGGRTDEQFF. In DNA, the CDR3 is TGTGCCAGCAGCTTCTCAGCGGGGGGACGTACGGATGAGCAGTTCTTC.

In DNA form, the CDR3 reads TGTGCCAGCAGCTCCGCCACAGGGGATTTCTATGGCTACACCTTC. Its protein product is CASSSATGDFYGYTF. The V gene is TRBV7-9, the J gene TRBJ1-2; TRBD1 agrees at 7 bases. Trimming took 4 bases from V and 4 from J; bases not matched to a gene: 9. Germline lookup yields CDR1 SEHNR and CDR2 FQNEAQ (reference sequence). The length of the CDR3 is 15 residues.

CDR3 in amino acids: CATSDLKVGGSTDTQYF. The CDR3, as DNA: TGTGCCACCAGTGATTTGAAAGTGGGGGGAAGCACAGATACGCAGTATTTT. V and J are TRBV24-1 and TRBJ2-3, with D possibly matching TRBD2 (6 bases). The V gene lost 0 bases and the J gene lost 0 bases, with 12 bases spanning the gap. CDR1 is KGHDR and CDR2 is SFDVKD in the germline V gene. This CDR3 spans 17 amino acids.

The chain couples TRBV30 to TRBJ1-5; TRBD1 is a possible D gene (5 bases). This CDR3 region has 13 residues. V lost 4 bases to trimming and J lost 1 base, with 8 bases between them. The germline gives CDR1 GTSNPN, CDR2 SVGIG (reference sequence). The chain's CDR3 is CAWTGRSNQPQHF. As DNA, the CDR3 is TGTGCCTGGACAGGGCGGAGCAATCAGCCCCAGCATTTT. The full variable domain, its missing parts supplied by reference TRBV30 and TRBJ1-5, is SQTIHQWPATLVQPVGSPLSLECTVEGTSNPNLYWYRQAAGRGLQLLFYSVGIGQISSEVPQNLSASRPQDRQFILSSKKLLLSDSGFYLCAWTGRSNQPQHFGDGTRLSIL.

This chain's CDR3 is CASSAGTGATYNSPLHF. The DNA for the CDR3 is TGTGCCAGTAGTGCGGGGACAGGGGCGACCTATAATTCACCCCTCCACTTT. This sequence joins TRBV19 and TRBJ1-6, with TRBD1 matching 10 bases. CDR1 and CDR2 from the germline V gene are LNHDA and SQIVND (reference sequence). Trimming at V came to 5 bases and at J to 2 bases, leaving 6 bases not matched to a gene. The CDR3 runs to 17 residues.

The chain employs TRBV18 and TRBJ2-2; 9 positions match TRBD1. Per germline, CDR1 KGHSH and CDR2 LQKENI. The CDR3 is 15 residues long. V lost 8 bases to trimming and J lost 5 bases; unmatched junction nucleotides: 9. The CDR3 region has the DNA TGTGCCAGCGTCCGGGACAGGGCTGGGACCGGGGAGCTGTTTTTT. Translated, it gives CASVRDRAGTGELFF.

This clone appeared a few times. The V gene is TRBV12-3 or TRBV12-4, the J gene TRBJ2-5; 7 positions agree with TRBD1. The CDR3 runs to 13 residues. V was pared by 4 bases and J by 1 base, with 0 bases of the junction left unmatched. CDR3 bases: TGTGCCAGCAGTTGGGACAGCCAAGAGACCCAGTACTTC. It encodes CASSWDSQETQYF.

This clone has only one observation. The rearrangement links TRBV7-6 to TRBJ1-2; 7 nucleotides match TRBD1. Per germline, CDR1 SGHVS and CDR2 FNYEAQ. J lost 4 bases, V lost 3 bases, and 8 bases had no gene match. CDR3 length: 15 residues. Written as DNA, the CDR3 is TGTGCCAGCAGCTTGAATCAGGGGGAAGGCTATGGCTACACCTTC. Translating it yields CASSLNQGEGYGYTF. Filled out from reference TRBV7-6 and TRBJ1-2, the complete variable domain reads GAGVSQSPRYKVTKRGQDVALRCDPISGHVSLYWYRQALGQGPEFLTYFNYEAQQDKSGLPNDRFSAERPEGSISTLTIQRTEQRDSAMYRCASSLNQGEGYGYTFGSGTRLTVV.

This rearrangement joins TRBV5-4 to TRBJ2-6, with D possibly being TRBD1 (6 bases). The CDR3 consists of 17 residues. The germline gives CDR1 SGHNT, CDR2 YYREEE (reference sequence). The V and J ends lost 5 bases and 1 base respectively, with 16 bases between them. DNA for the CDR3: TGTGCCAGCAGTTGGGGGCGCACTGGTTCTGGGGCCAACGTCCTGACTTTC. Its protein product is CASSWGRTGSGANVLTF.